This TCR beta chain derives from a study of CD8+CD57+ T cells in acquired aplastic anemia. A word on this clonotype: Antigen specificity is unknown.

An expansion of CD8+CD57+ cells by flow cytometry had been shown in patients chosen for sequencing. The study sampled blood from patients who had received no therapy. CDR3 size: 15 residues. The V and J ends lost 0 bases and 7 bases, in that order; junction bases with no gene match: 10. Germline CDR1 SGHRS, CDR2 YFSETQ. According to the study, genomic DNA was the template for TCR beta VDJ and CDR3 profiling. One entry per CDR3 protein, called by TCRdb with MiXCR from the reads. The sample gives approximately 40,000 distinct CDR3 sequences, under 80% of which show up once; 50% to 70% is in the top ten. General study findings and limits: Patients and healthy controls showed no significant CD8+ Simpson's diversity difference. Sharing between patients and controls was observed for twenty-nine CD8+ CDR3 sequences.

The sequenced material came from sorted CD4+, CD8+, or CD8+CD57+ T cells (not recorded which) from PBMCs. This chain joins TRBV5-1 and TRBJ2-7, with 7 bases aligning to TRBD2. This receptor was taken from a human donor with aplastic anemia. CDR3 sequence reads: CASSLAAGAGDEQYF. The CDR3 bases are TGCGCCAGCAGCTTGGCGGCAGGTGCGGGGGATGAGCAGTACTTC.